A single sample gave rise to the 11 T cell receptor beta chains below, sequenced in a study of early T cells in non-severe SARS-CoV-2 infection. One entry per CDR3 protein results from TCRdb running MiXCR on the 5' RACE reads. The sample consists of 85,000 to 100,000 distinct CDR3 sequences, approximately 11% of them appearing once. What was sequenced was whole blood. The receptors originated from an adult who was a healthcare worker with PCR-confirmed SARS-CoV-2 infection or an uninfected control (not recorded which).

This CDR3 is CSAQGQGRGSGRSTYNEQFF. CDR3 sequence (DNA): TGCAGTGCCCAAGGGCAGGGTAGAGGGAGCGGGAGGTCTACCTACAATGAGCAGTTCTTC. This chain joins TRBV20-1 and TRBJ2-1; TRBD2 matches at 9 bases. After removal of 6 bases from V and 2 bases from J, the junction contained 23 bases not matched to a gene. Germline CDR1 DFQATT, CDR2 SNEGSKA (reference sequence). CDR3 length equals 20 residues.

The genes are TRBV15 and TRBJ1-4; possibly TRBD1 for D (6 bases). CDR3 size: 15 residues. The germline V and J ends were trimmed by 4 bases and 6 bases, with 15 bases remaining between them. CDR1 LNHNV and CDR2 YYDKDF come from the germline V gene (reference sequence). CDR3 sequence: CATSTDSRGDEKLFF. CDR3 DNA: TGTGCCACCAGCACAGATTCCAGGGGAGATGAAAAACTGTTTTTT.

The chain recombines TRBV5-1 with TRBJ1-6; D is undetermined. From germline, CDR1 is SGHRS and CDR2 YFSETQ. The V gene lost 5 bases and the J gene lost 6 bases, with 15 bases spanning the gap. The CDR3 runs 15 residues. CDR3 in amino acids: CASRSTGSRNSPLHF. The CDR3 DNA is TGCGCCAGCAGATCAACGGGCAGCCGTAATTCACCCCTCCACTTT.

The chain uses TRBV27 and TRBJ2-2; unclear D gene. V lost 3 bases, J lost 1 base, and 9 bases lay in between. The CDR3 is 15 residues long. Germline assignment: CDR1 MNHEY and CDR2 SMNVEV (reference sequence). The CDR3 spells CASSFRGLNTGELFF. The CDR3 DNA is TGTGCCAGCAGTTTCCGCGGATTGAACACCGGGGAGCTGTTTTTT.

The J gene is TRBJ1-2, the V gene TRBV29-1; no reliable D call. The CDR3 spans 14 residues. Germline CDR1 is SQVTM and CDR2 is ANQGSEA. V lost 0 bases and J 4 bases, leaving 12 bases between the germline ends. CDR3 nucleotides: TGCAGCGTTGAAGATCCCCGCAGGCGCTATGGCTACACCTTC. As protein: CSVEDPRRRYGYTF.

This clonotype was detected many times. V gene TRBV7-3 combines with J gene TRBJ2-3; D is tentatively TRBD1 or TRBD2 (5 bases each). Trimming shortened V by 0 bases and J by 4 bases, and 5 bases separated the two germline ends. The V gene's germline CDR1 is SGHTA and CDR2 FQGTGA. The length of the CDR3 is 13 residues. CDR3 sequence reads: CASSLTGADTQYF. As DNA, the CDR3 is TGTGCCAGCAGCTTAACGGGGGCAGATACGCAGTATTTT.

The V call is TRBV5-1, the J call TRBJ2-5, with a tentative D call TRBD1 (5 bases). In germline, CDR1 is SGHRS, CDR2 YFSETQ. The CDR3 covers 14 residues. V lost 0 bases and J 2 bases, leaving 8 bases between the germline ends. The CDR3, as DNA: TGCGCCAGCAGCTTGGCACAGGAACAAGAGACCCAGTACTTC. It specifies CASSLAQEQETQYF.

This clonotype was observed many times. The chain joins TRBV7-2 to TRBJ2-1; 9 bases agree with TRBD2. Germline V gene lookup returns CDR1 SGHTA and CDR2 FQGNSA. The V segment lost 1 base and the J segment 6 bases; nucleotides outside the gene matches: 10. CDR3 length: 17 amino acids. DNA of the CDR3: TGTGCCAGCAGCTTAGTGATTCGAGCGGGAGGAGGCAATGAGCAGTTCTTC. This codes for CASSLVIRAGGGNEQFF.

The sample holds a few counts of this clonotype. This rearrangement joins TRBV29-1 to TRBJ2-5, with D perhaps given as TRBD1 or TRBD2 (5 bases each). This CDR3 region has 13 residues. Germline V lookup: CDR1 SQVTM, CDR2 ANQGSEA. V gave up 7 bases and J gave up 5 bases, with 17 bases separating them. CDR3 sequence: CSAGTVVSETQYF. As DNA, the CDR3 is TGCAGCGCCGGGACGGTCGTTTCGGAGACCCAGTACTTC.

The sample holds a few counts of this clonotype. The chain employs TRBV7-8 and TRBJ2-7; a possible D gene is TRBD1 (5 bases). Deletions cut 4 bases from V and 5 bases from J, with 12 bases between. Germline loops: CDR1 SGHVS, CDR2 FQNEAQ. This CDR3 contains 13 residues. DNA for the CDR3: TGTGCCAGCAGCTCCCGGCAGGGAAACGAGCAGTACTTC. Its protein product is CASSSRQGNEQYF. Looking up the rest from reference TRBV7-8 and TRBJ2-7 gives the full variable domain: GAGVSQSPRYKVAKRGQDVALRCDPISGHVSLFWYQQALGQGPEFLTYFQNEAQLDKSGLPSDRFFAERPEGSVSTLKIQRTQQEDSAVYLCASSSRQGNEQYFGPGTRLTVT.

This clonotype showed up just a few times. This rearrangement joins TRBV4-2 to TRBJ1-2; D is undetermined. Germline assignment: CDR1 LGHNA and CDR2 YNFKEQ. This CDR3 is 14 amino acids long. Trimming left V 8 bases short and J 8 bases short, with 21 bases between. The CDR3 region is CASSILGPAVGYTF. CDR3 sequence (DNA): TGTGCCAGCTCTATCCTTGGGCCGGCGGTCGGCTACACCTTC.